This T cell receptor beta chain is drawn from a study of shared clonotypes between healthy human individuals. Assay runs were performed at deep level. Original analysis: In the immunoSEQ data, sequences were junction-only and lacked quality scores, so filtering differed. Here immunoSEQ multiplex PCR was the method, and the copy in TCRdb shows in-frame clones only, minus some. V, J and clone size were drawn from that table, and D and trimming were deduced from the DNA. The sample lists under 2,500,000 clones; nearly 97% were seen once. V lost 5 bases and J 5 bases, leaving 12 bases between the germline ends. The CDR3 is 13 amino acids. Germline V gene data show CDR1 as MGHDK and CDR2 as SYGVNS. Broader study findings: Relative to their counterparts shared across all four donors, non-shared clonotypes exhibited diminished generation probabilities.

To note about this clone: Its target is not known.

The chain recombines TRBV25-1 with TRBJ2-5; weak D call: TRBD2 (5 bases). This TCR was sampled from a man between 18 and 35 years old in good health. Source material: naive CD4+ T cells sorted from blood. This sample's subset: CD45RA+ positively selected. The CDR3: CASSKNRGETQYF. CDR3 sequence (DNA): TGTGCCAGCAGTAAAAACCGAGGGGAGACCCAGTACTTC.